This passage covers 6 T cell receptor beta chains from one sample sequenced in a study of T cells in Graves' hyperthyroidism and ophthalmopathy. Amplification of TCR beta CDR3 regions used RNA as the template. First-round RT-PCR of the TCR CDR3 relied on the HTBI primer set. TCRdb re-analysed the multiplex PCR reads in MiXCR, keeping a single row per CDR3 protein. The data show a few hundred thousand distinct CDR3 sequences, more than 12% seen once. The specimen sequenced was blood. These receptors were taken from a young woman with Graves' ophthalmopathy.

This clonotype has a count of ten or more. This sequence joins TRBV4-2 and TRBJ2-1; D might be TRBD2 (6 bases). Germline-derived CDR1 and CDR2 are LGHNA and YNFKEQ. This CDR3 is 16 amino acids long. V dropped 4 bases and J dropped 4 bases, with 17 bases sitting between them. The chain's CDR3 is CASSPGGSEKYNEQFF. DNA of the CDR3: TGTGCCAGCAGCCCCGGGGGTAGCGAGAAGTACAATGAGCAGTTCTTC.

This clonotype has at least ten counts. The genes are TRBV11-3 and TRBJ1-6; D may be TRBD1 (5 bases). Germline V gene data show CDR1 as SGHNT and CDR2 as YENEEA. This CDR3 is built from 15 residues. V was trimmed by 4 bases and J by 10 bases, leaving 17 bases between them. The CDR3 region has the DNA TGTGCCAGCAGCTCGGGGCCACCCACCCAGTCACCCCTCCACTTT. Its translation is CASSSGPPTQSPLHF.

The chain uses TRBV2 and TRBJ2-1; D might be TRBD2 (7 bases). This CDR3 is 14 amino acids long. The V and J ends lost 3 bases and 7 bases respectively, with 13 bases between them. Looked up from germline, CDR1 is SNHLY and CDR2 is FYNNEI. The CDR3 DNA follows: TGTGCCAGCAGTGAGGCGGCGGGGGCTAATGAGCAGTTCTTC. Its protein is CASSEAAGANEQFF.

Ten or more counts support this clonotype. The chain couples TRBV30 to TRBJ2-5, with TRBD1 identical over 8 bases. The trim removed 2 bases at V and 5 bases at J, leaving 13 bases unmatched. The CDR3 is 16 residues long. In germline, CDR1 is GTSNPN, CDR2 SVGIG (reference sequence). The CDR3 sequence is CAWSKKPGQASETQYF. CDR3 sequence (DNA): TGTGCCTGGAGTAAGAAACCGGGACAGGCGTCGGAGACCCAGTACTTC.

This clonotype showed up many times. This chain links TRBV3-1 with TRBJ1-1; possibly TRBD1 for D (5 bases). This CDR3 comprises 13 residues. CDR1 is LGHDT and CDR2 is YNNKEL in the germline V gene (reference sequence). The V end lost 4 bases, the J end lost 3 bases, and 9 bases lay between the germline ends. The CDR3, as DNA: TGTGCCAGCAGCCTTTGGGGGTACACTGAAGCTTTCTTT. Amino acid sequence: CASSLWGYTEAFF.

This clonotype was observed at least ten times. This chain uses TRBV10-3 with TRBJ2-5; 12 nucleotides line up with TRBD2. The germline V gene has CDR1 ENHRY and CDR2 SYGVKD. V gave up 4 bases and J gave up 4 bases; unmatched junction bases: 16. CDR3 length: 19 amino acids. The CDR3 reads CAISAGLAGPPGRGETQYF. The CDR3 region has the DNA TGTGCCATCAGTGCAGGACTAGCGGGGCCGCCGGGGCGTGGAGAGACCCAGTACTTC.